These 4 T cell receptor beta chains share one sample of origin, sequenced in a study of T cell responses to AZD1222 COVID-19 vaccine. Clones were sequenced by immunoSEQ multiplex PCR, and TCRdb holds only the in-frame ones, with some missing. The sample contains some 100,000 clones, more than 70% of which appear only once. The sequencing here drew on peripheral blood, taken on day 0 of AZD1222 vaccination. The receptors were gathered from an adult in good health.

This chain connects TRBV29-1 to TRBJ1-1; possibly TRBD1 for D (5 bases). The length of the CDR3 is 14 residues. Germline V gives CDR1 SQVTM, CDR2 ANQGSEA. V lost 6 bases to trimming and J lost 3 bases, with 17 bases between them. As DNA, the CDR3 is TGCAGCGTGGGGCCGAAGCTGAGGCACACTGAAGCTTTCTTT. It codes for CSVGPKLRHTEAFF.

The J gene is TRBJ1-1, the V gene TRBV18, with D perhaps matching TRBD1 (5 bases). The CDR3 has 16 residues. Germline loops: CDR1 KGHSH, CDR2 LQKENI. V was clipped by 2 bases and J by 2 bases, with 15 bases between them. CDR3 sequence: CASSPSIPRVNTEAFF. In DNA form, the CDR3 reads TGTGCCAGCTCACCATCGATTCCCAGGGTCAACACTGAAGCTTTCTTT. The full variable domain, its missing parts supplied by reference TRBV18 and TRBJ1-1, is NAGVMQNPRHLVRRRGQEARLRCSPMKGHSHVYWYRQLPEEGLKFMVYLQKENIIDESGMPKERFSAEFPKEGPSILRIQQVVRGDSAAYFCASSPSIPRVNTEAFFGQGTRLTVV.

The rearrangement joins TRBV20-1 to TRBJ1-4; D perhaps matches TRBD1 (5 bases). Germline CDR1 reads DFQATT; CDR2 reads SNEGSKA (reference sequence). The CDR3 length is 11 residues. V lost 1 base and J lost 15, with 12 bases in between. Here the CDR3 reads CSARGAGTVFF. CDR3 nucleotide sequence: TGCAGTGCTAGAGGGGCCGGGACTGTGTTTTTT.

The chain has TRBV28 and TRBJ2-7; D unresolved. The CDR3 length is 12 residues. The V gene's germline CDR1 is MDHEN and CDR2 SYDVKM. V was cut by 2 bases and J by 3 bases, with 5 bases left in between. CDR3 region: CASSLISYEQYF. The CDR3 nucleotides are TGTGCCAGCAGTTTAATAAGCTACGAGCAGTACTTC.